These 27 T cell receptor beta chains originate from one sample sequenced in a study of neoadjuvant anti-PD-1 for oral cavity cancer. Profiled with immunoSEQ multiplex PCR; TCRdb holds only in-frame clones, not every one. The data hold 11,000 to 15,000 clones, with around two thirds observed a single time. This specimen was PBMCs, taken before nivolumab (anti-PD-1) treatment. The source is a person aged 35 to 85 with oral cavity squamous cell carcinoma.

The V call is TRBV28, the J call TRBJ1-5, with D possibly TRBD1 on 5 matching bases. With 6 bases removed from V and 1 base from J, the gap between germline ends came to 10 bases. Germline V gene sequence: CDR1 MDHEN, CDR2 SYDVKM. The CDR3 spans 14 residues. The CDR3 region has the DNA TGTGCCAGCAGCCAGACAGACAGCAATCAGCCCCAGCATTTT. It translates to CASSQTDSNQPQHF.

The genes are TRBV6-6 and TRBJ2-3, with 9 nucleotides matching TRBD2. CDR1 and CDR2 from the germline V gene are MNHNY and SVGAGI (reference sequence). This CDR3 is built from 14 residues. The trim removed 4 bases at V and 1 base at J, leaving 0 bases unmatched. CDR3 nucleotide sequence: TGTGCCAGCAGTTCTAGCGGGGGCACAGATACGCAGTATTTT. Protein: CASSSSGGTDTQYF.

The chain links TRBV7-3 to TRBJ2-1; D possibly corresponds to TRBD1 (5 bases). V lost 3 bases to trimming and J lost 7 bases, with 16 bases between them. In germline, CDR1 is SGHTA, CDR2 FQGTGA. The CDR3 is made up of 15 amino acids. CDR3 coding DNA: TGTGCCAGCAGCTTGGCTCAGGGCAGGATGAATGAGCAGTTCTTC. Translation gives CASSLAQGRMNEQFF.

The rearrangement joins TRBV20-1 to TRBJ1-5; D is unresolved. The V gene lost 6 bases and the J gene lost 4 bases, with 7 bases spanning the gap. CDR3 length: 11 amino acids. Germline assignment: CDR1 DFQATT and CDR2 SNEGSKA (reference sequence). CDR3 in DNA: TGCAGTGCGGGCTGGAATCAGCCCCAGCATTTT. Its translation is CSAGWNQPQHF.

The chain uses TRBV11-2 and TRBJ2-7; TRBD2 aligns across 11 bases. V shed 5 bases, J shed 5 bases, and the junction held 5 bases outside the gene matches. The CDR3 length is 14 residues. CDR1 SGHAT and CDR2 FQNNGV come from the germline V gene. The CDR3 is CASSPQLAGDEQYF. The DNA of the CDR3 is TGTGCCAGCAGCCCACAACTAGCGGGAGACGAGCAGTACTTC.

The chain recombines TRBV6-6 with TRBJ2-4; a possible D gene is TRBD2 (7 bases). The V gene lost 5 bases and the J gene lost 6 bases, with 14 bases spanning the gap. The CDR3 loop spans 14 amino acids. In germline, CDR1 is MNHNY, CDR2 SVGAGI (reference sequence). DNA for the CDR3: TGTGCCAGCAGTGGGGGGGCCAGATTAAACATTCAGTACTTC. Translating it yields CASSGGARLNIQYF.

J is TRBJ2-3 and V is TRBV5-1; no clear D. The CDR3 loop spans 14 amino acids. Germline-derived CDR1 and CDR2 are SGHRS and YFSETQ. V was shortened by 0 bases and J by 2 bases, with 7 bases between the two germline ends. In DNA, the CDR3 is TGCGCCAGCAGCTTGGGGGCCCCCACAGATACGCAGTATTTT. Translated, it gives CASSLGAPTDTQYF.

The rearrangement uses TRBV7-3 and TRBJ2-1, with TRBD1 as a possible D gene (6 bases). The germline CDR1 and CDR2 sequences are SGHTA and FQGTGA. The CDR3 sequence is 15 residues long. V shed 5 bases and J shed 3 bases, with 14 bases lying between them. In DNA, the CDR3 is TGTGCCAGCAGCATGGACAGTATGAACTACAATGAGCAGTTCTTC. Residues: CASSMDSMNYNEQFF.

The V and J genes are TRBV28 and TRBJ2-2; 9 positions agree with TRBD1. This CDR3 comprises 16 residues. CDR1 is MDHEN and CDR2 is SYDVKM in the germline V gene. V trimming: 3 bases; J trimming: 3 bases; junction bases outside the gene matches: 5. CDR3 nucleotide sequence: TGTGCCAGCAGTTTCCGGACAGGGGCGGACACCGGGGAGCTGTTTTTT. It specifies CASSFRTGADTGELFF.

This clone was detected a few times. This rearrangement joins TRBV27 to TRBJ2-3; 7 bases are a match to TRBD1. The CDR3 length is 15 residues. Germline V gene sequence: CDR1 MNHEY, CDR2 SMNVEV (reference sequence). V was clipped by 4 bases and J by 2 bases; unmatched bases: 6. CDR3 sequence (DNA): TGTGCCAGCAGTTGGGGACAGACTTACACAGATACGCAGTATTTT. This gives the protein CASSWGQTYTDTQYF.

The chain carries TRBV7-9 and TRBJ1-4, with 9 bases fitting TRBD1. The junction had 8 bases not matched to a gene; V was cut back by 1 base and J by 8 bases. Germline V gene lookup returns CDR1 SEHNR and CDR2 FQNEAQ (reference sequence). The CDR3 totals 16 residues. The CDR3 sequence is CASSLGLLGTGEKLFF. CDR3 bases: TGTGCCAGCAGCTTAGGCCTCTTAGGGACAGGGGAAAAACTGTTTTTT.

This chain links TRBV30 with TRBJ1-5; D call uncertain. The CDR3 runs 13 residues. The germline gives CDR1 GTSNPN, CDR2 SVGIG (reference sequence). The germline V and J ends were trimmed by 1 base and 1 base, with 5 bases remaining between them. Here the CDR3 DNA reads TGTGCCTGGAGTGGGACCAGCAATCAGCCCCAGCATTTT. It codes for CAWSGTSNQPQHF.

V and J are TRBV15 and TRBJ2-7; 8 positions agree with TRBD2. The CDR3 is 15 residues long. The V gene end was trimmed by 0 bases and the J gene end by 4 bases; junction bases not matched to a gene: 5. Germline V gene data show CDR1 as LNHNV and CDR2 as YYDKDF (reference sequence). In DNA, the CDR3 is TGTGCCACCAGCAGAGACACTAGCGGTTCTTACGAGCAGTACTTC. It specifies CATSRDTSGSYEQYF.

This clone appeared a single time. This chain links TRBV5-1 with TRBJ2-2; 7 bases match TRBD1. Germline V lookup: CDR1 SGHRS, CDR2 YFSETQ. The CDR3 runs to 16 residues. Trimming took 4 bases from V and 1 from J; bases not matched to a gene: 7. The CDR3 DNA follows: TGCGCCAGCAGCCTGTGGAGACAGGGGAACACCGGGGAGCTGTTTTTT. This sequence encodes CASSLWRQGNTGELFF.

This clone was seen only a few times. V is TRBV25-1 and J is TRBJ1-2; possibly TRBD1 for D (6 bases). Germline V gene data show CDR1 as MGHDK and CDR2 as SYGVNS. The CDR3 has 15 amino acids. V was cut by 4 bases and J by 7 bases, with 19 bases left in between. For the CDR3, the DNA is TGTGCCAGCAGTGCCAGATCCCTACAGGGAGGTGGCTACACCTTC. This sequence encodes CASSARSLQGGGYTF.

The table lists this clone with a few counts. V and J are TRBV15 and TRBJ2-1, with TRBD2 matching over 8 bases. This CDR3 is 17 amino acids long. With V trimmed by 0 bases and J by 6 bases, 10 bases remained unmatched. The V gene's germline CDR1 is LNHNV and CDR2 YYDKDF (reference sequence). The CDR3 nucleotides read TGTGCCACCAGCAGAGATTGGGGACTAGTCATAGTCAATGAGCAGTTCTTC. It translates to CATSRDWGLVIVNEQFF.

In regard to this clone: One end of the junction varies from germline; a read error may be responsible. The CDR3 DNA reads TGTGCCAGCAGGGAAGGGTTAGACTATGGCTACACCTTC. Residues: CASREGLDYGYTF. The V call is TRBV6-1, the J call TRBJ1-2; D uncertain. Germline V gives CDR1 MNHNS, CDR2 SASEGT. This CDR3 comprises 13 residues.

This clone was detected once. This chain uses TRBV6-4 with TRBJ2-3; TRBD2 matches 11 bases. In germline, CDR1 is MRHNA, CDR2 SNTAGT. This CDR3 contains 16 residues. V lost 5 bases, J lost 3 bases, and 7 bases stayed unmatched. The CDR3, as DNA: TGTGCCAGCAGTAAAACTAGCGGGGGAGGTACAGATACGCAGTATTTT. The encoded protein is CASSKTSGGGTDTQYF.

This clone was seen only a few times. The chain joins TRBV7-6 to TRBJ2-1, with 10 bases matching TRBD1. The CDR3 is 15 amino acids. Germline-derived CDR1 and CDR2 are SGHVS and FNYEAQ. V was pared by 5 bases and J by 5 bases, with 6 bases of the junction left unmatched. The CDR3, as DNA: TGTGCCAGCAGCATTTGGACAGGGGGAAACAATGAGCAGTTCTTC. Translated: CASSIWTGGNNEQFF.

The chain employs TRBV6-1 and TRBJ2-7; D is ambiguous. Per germline, CDR1 MNHNS and CDR2 SASEGT. The CDR3 covers 13 residues. The germline V and J ends were trimmed by 4 bases and 6 bases, with 13 bases remaining between them. The CDR3 nucleotides read TGTGCCAGCAGTGTTGGGCCCGTTGGCGAGCAGTACTTC. Amino acids: CASSVGPVGEQYF.

The CDR3 region has the DNA TGTGCCAGCAGTTTATCGACAGGGGTTGCCGGCTACACCTTC. Residues: CASSLSTGVAGYTF. V gene TRBV27 combines with J gene TRBJ1-2; 8 positions agree with TRBD1. CDR1 is MNHEY and CDR2 is SMNVEV in the germline V gene (reference sequence). V lost 0 bases and J lost 8; bases outside the gene matches: 5. This CDR3 has 14 amino acids.

The V and J genes are TRBV6-1 and TRBJ2-7, with 7 bases aligning to TRBD2. CDR3 size: 14 residues. The germline V gene has CDR1 MNHNS and CDR2 SASEGT. Unmatched junction bases numbered 10, after V lost 4 bases and J lost 7 bases. The chain's CDR3 is CASSVWQVGGEQYF. The CDR3 DNA sequence: TGTGCCAGCAGTGTCTGGCAGGTGGGGGGGGAGCAGTACTTC.

V and J are TRBV9 and TRBJ1-1; D uncertain. The V end lost 3 bases, the J end lost 7 bases, and 13 bases lay between the germline ends. Germline V lookup: CDR1 SGDLS, CDR2 YYNGEE. CDR3 length: 13 residues. CDR3 region: CASSARLQSEAFF. CDR3 DNA sequence: TGTGCCAGCAGCGCCCGGTTGCAGAGTGAAGCTTTCTTT.

The chain recombines TRBV5-1 with TRBJ1-1, with 7 bases identical to TRBD1. This CDR3 is built from 14 residues. Germline CDR1 reads SGHRS; CDR2 reads YFSETQ. V shed 2 bases, J shed 5 bases, and the junction held 6 bases outside the gene matches. The CDR3 is CASSFGGGGTEAFF. The CDR3 DNA is TGCGCCAGCAGCTTCGGAGGGGGCGGAACTGAAGCTTTCTTT. Full variable domain (outside the CDR3, taken from reference TRBV5-1 and TRBJ1-1): KAGVTQTPRYLIKTRGQQVTLSCSPISGHRSVSWYQQTPGQGLQFLFEYFSETQRNKGNFPGRFSGRQFSNSRSEMNVSTLELGDSALYLCASSFGGGGTEAFFGQGTRLTVV.

This clone appeared a few times. The rearrangement uses TRBV29-1 and TRBJ2-7; possible D gene TRBD2, 5 bases. CDR3 length: 13 amino acids. Trimming shortened V by 4 bases and J by 0 bases, and 10 bases separated the two germline ends. Germline values: CDR1 SQVTM, CDR2 ANQGSEA. The CDR3 sequence is CSVGRSHSYEQYF. The CDR3 nucleotides read TGCAGCGTTGGGAGGTCTCACTCCTACGAGCAGTACTTC.

The chain links TRBV5-6 to TRBJ1-2; D gene unclear. The CDR3 sequence is 12 residues long. Germline V gives CDR1 SGHDT, CDR2 YYEEEE. Trimming removed 4 bases from V and 8 bases from J, with 12 bases in between. In DNA form, the CDR3 reads TGTGCCAGCAGCCTGGAGGGAGGCGGCTACACCTTC. Translating gives CASSLEGGGYTF. The whole variable domain, filled in from reference TRBV5-6 and TRBJ1-2, reads DAGVTQSPTHLIKTRGQQVTLRCSPKSGHDTVSWYQQALGQGPQFIFQYYEEEERQRGNFPDRFSGHQFPNYSSELNVNALLLGDSALYLCASSLEGGGYTFGSGTRLTVV.

V gene TRBV6-1 combines with J gene TRBJ2-2; D is unclear. The CDR3 runs to 12 residues. V was shortened by 4 bases and J by 3 bases, with 3 bases between the two germline ends. Germline CDR1 MNHNS, CDR2 SASEGT. The CDR3 is CASSGYTGELFF. CDR3 in DNA: TGTGCCAGCAGTGGCTACACCGGGGAGCTGTTTTTT.